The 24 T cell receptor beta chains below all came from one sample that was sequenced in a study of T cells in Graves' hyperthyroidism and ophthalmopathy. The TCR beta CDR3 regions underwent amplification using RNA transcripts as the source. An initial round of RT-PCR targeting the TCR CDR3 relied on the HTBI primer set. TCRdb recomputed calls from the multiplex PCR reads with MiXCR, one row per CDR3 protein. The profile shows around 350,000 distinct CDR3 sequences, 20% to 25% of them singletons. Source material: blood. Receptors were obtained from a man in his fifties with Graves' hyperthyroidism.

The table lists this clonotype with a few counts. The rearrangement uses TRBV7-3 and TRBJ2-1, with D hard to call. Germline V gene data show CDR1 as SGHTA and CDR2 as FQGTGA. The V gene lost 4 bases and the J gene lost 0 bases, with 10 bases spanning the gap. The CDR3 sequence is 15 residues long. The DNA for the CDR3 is TGTGCCAGCAGCTGGGTAGCAGACTCCTACAATGAGCAGTTCTTC. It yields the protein CASSWVADSYNEQFF.

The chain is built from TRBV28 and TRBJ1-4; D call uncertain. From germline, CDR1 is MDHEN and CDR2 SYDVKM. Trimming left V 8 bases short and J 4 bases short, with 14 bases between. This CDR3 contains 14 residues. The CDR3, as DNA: TGTGCCAGCGCGGACCGACTCGGTAATGAAAAACTGTTTTTT. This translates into CASADRLGNEKLFF.

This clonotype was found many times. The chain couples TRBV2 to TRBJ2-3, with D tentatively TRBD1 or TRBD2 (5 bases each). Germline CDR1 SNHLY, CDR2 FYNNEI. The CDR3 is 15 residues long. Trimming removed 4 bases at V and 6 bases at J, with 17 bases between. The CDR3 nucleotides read TGTGCCAGCAGTGTTAGGGACGTGAGTTTGGATACGCAGTATTTT. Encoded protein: CASSVRDVSLDTQYF.

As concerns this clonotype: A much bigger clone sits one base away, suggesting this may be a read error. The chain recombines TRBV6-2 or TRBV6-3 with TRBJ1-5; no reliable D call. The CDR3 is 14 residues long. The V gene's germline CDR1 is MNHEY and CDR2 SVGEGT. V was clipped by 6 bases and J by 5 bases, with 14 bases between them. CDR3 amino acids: CASREDRSDQPQHF. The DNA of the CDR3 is TGTGCCAGCAGAGAGGACCGAAGCGATCAGCCCCAGCATTTT.

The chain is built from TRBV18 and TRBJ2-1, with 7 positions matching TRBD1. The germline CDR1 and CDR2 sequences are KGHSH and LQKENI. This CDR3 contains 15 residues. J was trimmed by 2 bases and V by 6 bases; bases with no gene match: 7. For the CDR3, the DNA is TGTGCCAGCTCTCAAGGACAGGTACCCTACAATGAGCAGTTCTTC. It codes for CASSQGQVPYNEQFF.

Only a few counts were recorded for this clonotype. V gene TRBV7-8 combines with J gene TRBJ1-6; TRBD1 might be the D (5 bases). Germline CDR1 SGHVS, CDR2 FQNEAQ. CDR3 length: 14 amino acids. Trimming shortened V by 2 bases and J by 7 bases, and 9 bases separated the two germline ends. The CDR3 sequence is CASSLPEGNSPLHF. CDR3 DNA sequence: TGTGCCAGCAGCTTACCGGAGGGGAATTCACCCCTCCACTTT.

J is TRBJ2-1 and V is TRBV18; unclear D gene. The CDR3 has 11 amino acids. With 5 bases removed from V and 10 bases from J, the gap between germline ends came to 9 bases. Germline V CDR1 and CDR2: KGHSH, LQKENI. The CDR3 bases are TGTGCCAGCTCATCTCAGTGGGAGCAGTTCTTC. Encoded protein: CASSSQWEQFF.

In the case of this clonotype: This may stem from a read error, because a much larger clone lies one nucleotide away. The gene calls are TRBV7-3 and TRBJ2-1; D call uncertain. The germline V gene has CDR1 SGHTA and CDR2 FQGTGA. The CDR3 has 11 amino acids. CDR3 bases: TGTGCCAGCAGTAACACCAATGAGCAGCTCTTC. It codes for CASSNTNEQLF.

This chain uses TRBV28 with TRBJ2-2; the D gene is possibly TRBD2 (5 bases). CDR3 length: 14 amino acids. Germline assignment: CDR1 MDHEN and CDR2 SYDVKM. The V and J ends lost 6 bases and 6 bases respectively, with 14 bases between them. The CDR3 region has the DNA TGTGCCAGCAGATCGGGGTCGCGGGCCGGGGAGCTGTTTTTT. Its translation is CASRSGSRAGELFF.

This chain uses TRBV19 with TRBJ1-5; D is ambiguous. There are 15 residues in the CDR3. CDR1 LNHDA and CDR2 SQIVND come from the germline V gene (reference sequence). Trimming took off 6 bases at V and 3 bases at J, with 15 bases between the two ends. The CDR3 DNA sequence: TGTGCCAGTAGGAGTACTAGGGAGGTCAATCAGCCCCAGCATTTT. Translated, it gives CASRSTREVNQPQHF.

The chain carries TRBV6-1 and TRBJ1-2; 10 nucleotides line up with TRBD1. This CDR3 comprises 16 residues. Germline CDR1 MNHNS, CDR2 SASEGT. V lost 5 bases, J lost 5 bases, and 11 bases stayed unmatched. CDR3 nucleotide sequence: TGTGCCAGCAGTCGACCATGGGACAGGGGTCCTTATGGCTACACCTTC. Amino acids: CASSRPWDRGPYGYTF.

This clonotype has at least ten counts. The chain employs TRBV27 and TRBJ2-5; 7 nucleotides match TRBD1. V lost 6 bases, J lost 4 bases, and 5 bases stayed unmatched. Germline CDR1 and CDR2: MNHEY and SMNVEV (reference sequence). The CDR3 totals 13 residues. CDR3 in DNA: TGTGCCAGCAGAGGGGGCGAGGGAGAGACCCAGTACTTC. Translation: CASRGGEGETQYF.

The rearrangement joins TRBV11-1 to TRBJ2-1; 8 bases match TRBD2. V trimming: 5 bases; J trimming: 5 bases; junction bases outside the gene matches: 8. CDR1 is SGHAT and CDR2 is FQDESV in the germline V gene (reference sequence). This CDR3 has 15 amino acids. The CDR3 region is CASSRTRAGDNEQFF. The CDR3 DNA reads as TGTGCCAGCAGCCGAACCAGAGCGGGAGACAATGAGCAGTTCTTC.

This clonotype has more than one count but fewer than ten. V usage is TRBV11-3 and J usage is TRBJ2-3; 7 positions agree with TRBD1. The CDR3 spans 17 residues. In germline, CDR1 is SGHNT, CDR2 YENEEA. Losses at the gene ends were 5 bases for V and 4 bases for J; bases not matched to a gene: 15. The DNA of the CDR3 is TGTGCCAGCAGCCCGCGAGACCAGGGGGTAGACGCAGATACGCAGTATTTT. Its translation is CASSPRDQGVDADTQYF.

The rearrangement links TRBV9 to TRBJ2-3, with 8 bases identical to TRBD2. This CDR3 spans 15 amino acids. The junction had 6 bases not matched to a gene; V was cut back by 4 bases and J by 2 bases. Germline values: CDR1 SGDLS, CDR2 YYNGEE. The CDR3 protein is CASSLSGVSTDTQYF. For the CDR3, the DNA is TGTGCCAGCAGCCTTAGCGGGGTCTCCACAGATACGCAGTATTTT.

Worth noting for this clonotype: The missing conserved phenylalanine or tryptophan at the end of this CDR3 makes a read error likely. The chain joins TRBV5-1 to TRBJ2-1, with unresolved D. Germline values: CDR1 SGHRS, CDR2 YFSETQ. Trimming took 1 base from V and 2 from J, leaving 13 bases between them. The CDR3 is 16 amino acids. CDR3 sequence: CASSLIPTSAYNEQFV. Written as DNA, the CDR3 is TGCGCCAGCAGCTTGATCCCCACGAGCGCCTACAATGAGCAGTTCGTC.

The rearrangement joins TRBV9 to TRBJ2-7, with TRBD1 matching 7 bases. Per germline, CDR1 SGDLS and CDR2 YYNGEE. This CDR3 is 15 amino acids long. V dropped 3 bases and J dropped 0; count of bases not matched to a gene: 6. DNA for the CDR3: TGTGCCAGCAGCGACACCCGGGACAGCTCCTACGAGCAGTACTTC. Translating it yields CASSDTRDSSYEQYF.

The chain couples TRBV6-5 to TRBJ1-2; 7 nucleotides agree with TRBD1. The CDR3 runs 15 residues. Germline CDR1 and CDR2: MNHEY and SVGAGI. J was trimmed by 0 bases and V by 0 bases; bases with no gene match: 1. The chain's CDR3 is CASSYSDRPNYGYTF. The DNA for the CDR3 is TGTGCCAGCAGTTACTCGGACAGGCCTAACTATGGCTACACCTTC.

The chain's CDR3 is CASSYYGQGTDTQYF. Written as DNA, the CDR3 is TGTGCCAGCAGTTACTATGGGCAGGGCACAGATACGCAGTATTTT. The chain combines TRBV6-9 with TRBJ2-3; no reliable D call. Trimming removed 3 bases from V and 1 base from J, with 11 bases in between. The CDR3 is made up of 15 amino acids. Germline V gene data show CDR1 as MNHGY and CDR2 as SVAAGI.

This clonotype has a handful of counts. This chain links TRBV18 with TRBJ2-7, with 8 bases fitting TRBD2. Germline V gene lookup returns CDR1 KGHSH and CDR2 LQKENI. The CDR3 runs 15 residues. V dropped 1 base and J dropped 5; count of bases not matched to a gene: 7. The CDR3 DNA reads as TGTGCCAGCTCACCACAGAGTAGCGGGATTGACGAGCAGTACTTC. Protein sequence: CASSPQSSGIDEQYF.

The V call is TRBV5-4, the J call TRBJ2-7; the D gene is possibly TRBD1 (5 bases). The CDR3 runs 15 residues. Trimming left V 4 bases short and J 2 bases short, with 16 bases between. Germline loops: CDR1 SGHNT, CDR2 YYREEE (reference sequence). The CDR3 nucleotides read TGTGCCAGCAGCCCGACAGAGCTCGACCCCTACGAGCAGTACTTC. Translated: CASSPTELDPYEQYF.

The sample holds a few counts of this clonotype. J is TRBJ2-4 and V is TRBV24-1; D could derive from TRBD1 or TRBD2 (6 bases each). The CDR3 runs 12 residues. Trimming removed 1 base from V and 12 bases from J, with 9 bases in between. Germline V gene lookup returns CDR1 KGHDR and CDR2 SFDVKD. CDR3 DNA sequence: TGTGCCACCAGTGATTTAGGGGGGACTCAGTACTTC. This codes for CATSDLGGTQYF.

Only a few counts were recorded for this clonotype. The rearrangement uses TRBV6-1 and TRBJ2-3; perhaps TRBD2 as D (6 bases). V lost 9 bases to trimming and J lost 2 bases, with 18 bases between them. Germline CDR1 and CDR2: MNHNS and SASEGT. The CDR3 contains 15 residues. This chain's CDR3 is CASIRRVAVTDTQYF. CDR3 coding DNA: TGTGCCAGTATTCGGAGGGTAGCGGTCACAGATACGCAGTATTTT.

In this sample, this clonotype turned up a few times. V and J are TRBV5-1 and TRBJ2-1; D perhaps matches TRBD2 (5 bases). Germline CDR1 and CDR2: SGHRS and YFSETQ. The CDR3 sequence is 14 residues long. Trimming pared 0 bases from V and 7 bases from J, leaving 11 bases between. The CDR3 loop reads CASSLEPSRNEQFF. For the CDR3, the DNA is TGCGCCAGCAGCTTGGAACCTAGCAGAAATGAGCAGTTCTTC.